The 14 T cell receptor beta chains given below trace back to one sample, sequenced in a study of post-analysis software for immune sequencing data. Notes on the study in general: Patients used roughly five TRBV segments, including TRBV5-6, TRBV5-1 and TRBV20-1, more often than controls.

These receptors are not linked to any known antigen. The TCR beta cDNA libraries carried unique molecular identifiers. Via MiXCR, TCRdb re-called the PCR reads, giving one row per CDR3 protein. The repertoire holds under 900,000 distinct CDR3 sequences, with roughly 50% as singletons. Specimen: blood. The source is a girl between 10 and 17 years old with multiple sclerosis.

This clonotype came up a few times. V usage is TRBV20-1 and J usage is TRBJ2-7, with unresolved D. V was shortened by 3 bases and J by 2 bases, with 14 bases between the two germline ends. CDR3 length equals 14 residues. In germline, CDR1 is DFQATT, CDR2 SNEGSKA (reference sequence). The CDR3: CSARRTRSAYEQYF. The CDR3 DNA reads TGCAGTGCTAGGCGGACCCGGAGCGCCTACGAGCAGTACTTC.

A few counts support this clonotype. The genes are TRBV25-1 and TRBJ1-2, with TRBD1 matching over 9 bases. Germline V gene lookup returns CDR1 MGHDK and CDR2 SYGVNS. This CDR3 has 16 residues. J gave up 5 bases and V 4 bases, and 11 bases lay outside the gene matches. The CDR3, as DNA: TGTGCCAGCAGTGCAGCCCCGGGACAGGGTTGGTATGGCTACACCTTC. This codes for CASSAAPGQGWYGYTF.

This chain connects TRBV7-9 to TRBJ1-2, with TRBD1 identical over 10 bases. Per the germline V gene, CDR1 is SEHNR and CDR2 is FQNEAQ (reference sequence). The J segment lost 13 bases and the V segment lost 5 bases, leaving 10 bases of the junction unmatched. CDR3 size: 13 residues. This CDR3 is CASSPGTGARGTF. For the CDR3, the DNA is TGTGCCAGCAGCCCCGGGACAGGGGCCCGCGGCACCTTC.

There are a few counts of this clonotype. J is TRBJ1-2 and V is TRBV7-9; D unresolved. CDR3 length equals 15 residues. Germline V gene lookup returns CDR1 SEHNR and CDR2 FQNEAQ (reference sequence). V lost 1 base and J 4 bases, leaving 13 bases between the germline ends. The CDR3 nucleotides are TGTGCCAGCAGCTTAGGTGACGCAGCGACCTATGGCTACACCTTC. Encoded protein: CASSLGDAATYGYTF.

The chain couples TRBV4-2 to TRBJ2-6, with TRBD1 matching 8 bases. The germline CDR1 and CDR2 sequences are LGHNA and YNFKEQ. The CDR3 is made up of 15 amino acids. J was trimmed by 5 bases and V by 5 bases; bases with no gene match: 5. The CDR3 DNA follows: TGTGCCAGCAGCTTCGGACAGGGAAGGGCCAACGTCCTGACTTTC. Protein: CASSFGQGRANVLTF.

This clonotype was counted a few times. This rearrangement joins TRBV6-1 to TRBJ2-7; D is uncertain. Trimming stripped 3 bases from V and 4 bases from J, with 10 bases between. Germline CDR1 and CDR2: MNHNS and SASEGT. CDR3 length: 13 amino acids. In DNA form, the CDR3 reads TGTGCCAGCAGTGAGACCTTGGGTTACGAGCAGTACTTC. It is translated as CASSETLGYEQYF.

This clonotype occurred once. The rearrangement uses TRBV29-1 and TRBJ1-5; D uncertain. V was clipped by 5 bases and J by 4 bases, with 9 bases between them. This CDR3 comprises 12 residues. Germline V gene data show CDR1 as SQVTM and CDR2 as ANQGSEA. CDR3 amino acids: CSVTSRNQPQHF. CDR3 nucleotides: TGCAGCGTTACGAGTAGGAATCAGCCCCAGCATTTT.

The V gene is TRBV25-1, the J gene TRBJ2-5; 7 bases line up with TRBD1. In germline, CDR1 is MGHDK, CDR2 SYGVNS. CDR3 length: 15 amino acids. Unmatched junction bases numbered 8, after V lost 6 bases and J lost 1 base. DNA of the CDR3: TGTGCCAGCAGCAGGGGGAGTGGTTTCCAAGAGACCCAGTACTTC. Protein product: CASSRGSGFQETQYF.

V is TRBV14 and J is TRBJ2-7; the D is unclear. With 1 base removed from V and 0 bases from J, the gap between germline ends came to 10 bases. This CDR3 comprises 15 residues. Germline loops: CDR1 SGHDN, CDR2 FVKESK. CDR3 amino acids: CASSQGIQASYEQYF. CDR3 in DNA: TGTGCCAGCAGCCAAGGTATCCAGGCCTCCTACGAGCAGTACTTC.

The CDR3 nucleotides read TGCGCCAGCAGCTTGGTAACAGGGTGGATCTCCTACGAGCAGTACTTC. It codes for CASSLVTGWISYEQYF. The chain employs TRBV5-1 and TRBJ2-7, with D possibly TRBD1 on 6 matching bases. CDR1 is SGHRS and CDR2 is YFSETQ in the germline V gene. CDR3 length: 16 residues. The V and J ends lost 0 bases and 0 bases respectively, with 13 bases between them.

The V and J genes are TRBV3-1 and TRBJ2-4; TRBD2 matches at 7 bases. Germline V gene sequence: CDR1 LGHDT, CDR2 YNNKEL (reference sequence). The ends lost 0 bases at V and 7 bases at J; junction bases unmatched: 12. The CDR3 loop spans 17 amino acids. This CDR3 reads CASSQEDRWGGENIQYF. For the CDR3, the DNA is TGTGCCAGCAGCCAAGAGGATCGTTGGGGGGGGGAGAACATTCAGTACTTC. Combining the CDR3 with reference TRBV3-1 and TRBJ2-4 gives the whole variable domain DTAVSQTPKYLVTQMGNDKSIKCEQNLGHDTMYWYKQDSKKFLKIMFSYNNKELIINETVPNRFSPKSPDKAHLNLHINSLELGDSAVYFCASSQEDRWGGENIQYFGAGTRLSVL.

The genes are TRBV9 and TRBJ2-7; D call uncertain. The CDR3 consists of 14 residues. Trimming removed 0 bases from V and 6 bases from J, with 13 bases in between. The germline gives CDR1 SGDLS, CDR2 YYNGEE. CDR3 sequence: CASSVATSSSEQYF. CDR3 in DNA: TGTGCCAGCAGCGTAGCTACCAGCTCTTCCGAGCAGTACTTC.

This clonotype occurred a few times. J is TRBJ2-3 and V is TRBV7-6; a possible D gene is TRBD2 (5 bases). Trimming cost V 0 bases and J 1 base, with 11 bases left between them. Germline V CDR1 and CDR2: SGHVS, FNYEAQ. The CDR3 contains 16 residues. CDR3 in DNA: TGTGCCAGCAGCTTAGCCGCGGGTGGGGGCACAGATACGCAGTATTTT. Its translation: CASSLAAGGGTDTQYF.

The CDR3 sequence: CASSLSPTSGLSYEQYF. The CDR3 coding sequence is TGCGCCAGCAGCTTGTCTCCGACTAGCGGGCTGTCCTACGAGCAGTACTTC. The V call is TRBV5-1, the J call TRBJ2-7, with 10 nucleotides matching TRBD2. Trimming removed 1 base from V and 1 base from J; junction bases left unmatched: 8. The germline CDR1 and CDR2 sequences are SGHRS and YFSETQ. CDR3 length equals 17 residues.